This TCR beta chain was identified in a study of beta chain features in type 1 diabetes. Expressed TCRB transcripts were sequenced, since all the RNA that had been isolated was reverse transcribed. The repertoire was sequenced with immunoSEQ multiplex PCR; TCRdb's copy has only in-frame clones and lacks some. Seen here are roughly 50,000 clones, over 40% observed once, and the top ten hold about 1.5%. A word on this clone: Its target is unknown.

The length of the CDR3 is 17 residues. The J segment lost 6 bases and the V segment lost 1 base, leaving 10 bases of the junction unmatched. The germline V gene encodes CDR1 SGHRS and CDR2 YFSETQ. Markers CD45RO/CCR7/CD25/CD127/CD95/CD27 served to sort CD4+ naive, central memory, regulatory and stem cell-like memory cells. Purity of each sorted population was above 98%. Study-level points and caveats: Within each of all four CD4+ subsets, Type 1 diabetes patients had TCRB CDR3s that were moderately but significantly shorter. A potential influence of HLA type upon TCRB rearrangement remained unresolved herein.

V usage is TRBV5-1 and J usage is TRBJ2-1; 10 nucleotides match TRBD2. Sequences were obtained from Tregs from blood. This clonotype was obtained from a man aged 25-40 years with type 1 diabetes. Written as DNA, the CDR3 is TGCGCCAGCAGCTTGTCCGTTTGGGCTAGCGGGAGCAATGAGCAGTTCTTC. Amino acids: CASSLSVWASGSNEQFF.